Included here is one T cell receptor beta chain sequence, with context. This clonotype appeared a few times. Its specific antigen is unknown. No base qualities exist here, and no much larger clone lies one base off it. Every donor was a healthy Caucasian. Three pairs of female monozygotic twins, all aged roughly 18 to 30 years, made up the twin cohort. Peripheral blood mononuclear cells were used as the source from which RNA for TCR libraries was isolated. The library was generated by 5' RACE. For sequencing, an Illumina HiSeq 2000 was employed. Template switching added a universal primer binding site, and the final cDNA carried a unique molecular identifier that allowed TCR cDNA molecules to be counted accurately. Specific primers in the conserved constant-segment region were used to synthesize first-strand cDNA for TCR alpha and beta chains. To control for contamination, every cDNA library was double barcoded, receiving both a SMART-Mk sample barcode and Illumina barcodes. TruSeq adapter sequences along with Illumina sample barcodes were introduced in two successive PCR steps. The TCR alpha and beta cDNA libraries were sequenced on the Illumina HiSeq platform using custom primers. On the authors' methods: MiGEC was used to process raw reads and extract unique molecular identifiers, and MiXCR was used to find CDR3 positions. For each individual, recombination models were inferred using an EM algorithm with the repgenHMM and IGoR tools. The analysis of shared clonotypes was done with the tcR package in R, with sharing normalized by the product of cloneset sizes. Out-of-frame nonproductive sequences were analyzed to study raw recombination free of thymic and clonal selection effects. The public reads were reprocessed in TCRdb via fastp at Q25 and MiXCR, keeping in-frame beta chains. Rows with one shared CDR3 protein collapse into an entry with the most common genes and DNA. The V and J calls here are based on TCRdb, not the publication. The sample records about 720,000 distinct CDR3 sequences, 18% of which are singletons. The biggest ten clones account for about an eighth of the sample.

The sample is drawn from a study of identical twins (dated by TCRdb to the mid-2010s). Concerning the study at large: To test whether fetal clonotypes persist, the study used deep sequencing on TCR alpha and beta repertoires from monozygotic twins, unrelated adults of various ages, and cord blood. To rule out contamination, the twin experiments were replicated at different times with different library preparation protocols.

Via the germline V gene, CDR1 is SGHRS and CDR2 YFSETQ. Inclusive of the bounding cysteine and phenylalanine, the CDR3 is 16 residues long. The entry retains the CDR3 DNA only, 48 bases that are in frame from base 1. Germline trimming amounts to 1 base on V and 7 bases on J, with 7 as the count of junction bases outside the gene matches. On the study overall, not on this receptor specifically: Zero-insertion analyses could be partly confounded by invariant T cells such as MAIT and iNKT, though diverse VJ usage argued against such confounding for most clonotypes. Compared with coincidental sharing between unrelated individuals, out-of-frame TCR alpha sequences shared between twins showed an excess of sequences with low generation probability. In beta out-of-frame sequences, excess twin sharing was weaker, because having fewer shared sequences lowered the signal-to-noise ratio. Because the same donors could not be followed over many years, the conclusions depended on cross-sectional statistical analysis. Abundant cord blood beta clonotypes carried fewer insertions; young adult naive repertoires showed a weaker similar trend, while memory repertoires showed none. Out-of-frame TCR alpha sharing in monozygotic twins was systematically underestimated by recombination models, whereas sharing between unrelated individuals was in agreement with the recombination models.

The sample also formed part of further work on T cells expressing NK-cell markers. The second paper further reports: Three sorted T-cell subsets (CD3+CD56+NKG2C+, CD3+CD56+NKG2C- and CD3+CD56-NKG2C+) from under ten donors had their TCR beta-chain repertoires profiled. Of the eight sequenced donors, seven were found to be HCMV-seropositive and one was found to be HCMV-seronegative. In several experiments an anti-gammadeltaTCR antibody was added to restrict sorting to alphabetaTCR-expressing T cells. In over five donors, the dominant CD3+CD56+NKG2C+ clonotypes were found to rank among the top 10 CD8+ clonotypes and to make up about 1.0-7.5% of CD8+ T cells. Those dominant clonotypes were again the most abundant among CD3+CD56-NKG2C+ cells in a few donors, at roughly 28.3-65%. It remained unclear whether the expanded NKG2C-expressing T cell clones were specific for HCMV antigens. The study sequenced eight donors, all healthy volunteers chosen at random: three men and five women. HCMV-specific IgG was detected in serum with a commercial ELISA kit to determine HCMV serostatus. Bulk peripheral blood T-cell repertoires were additionally sequenced from unsorted PBMC for about 6 donors. MIGEC was used to demultiplex reads and group reads by UMI, and MiTCR was used to assemble and quantify clonotypes. To exclude erroneous sequences, any TCR cDNA sequence not supported by at least two reads was discarded. Downstream repertoire analysis used the tcR package, and clonotypes were matched across fractions by CDR3 nucleotide sequence plus V segment. Antigen specificity was annotated against VDJdb with VDJmatch, allowing one amino acid substitution in CDR3.

The TCR sequence derives from a woman in her late teens or twenties in good health. The chain couples TRBV5-1 to TRBJ2-1; TRBD2 agrees with 11 junctional bases. The specimen was PBMCs. The sequenced DNA is TGCGCCAGCAGCTTGACGGTCACTAGCGGGAGAAATGAGCAGTTCTTC. The translation is CASSLTVTSGRNEQFF. The reference TRBV5-1 and TRBJ2-1 proteins fill in what lies around the CDR3, so the full variable domain reads KAGVTQTPRYLIKTRGQQVTLSCSPISGHRSVSWYQQTPGQGLQFLFEYFSETQRNKGNFPGRFSGRQFSNSRSEMNVSTLELGDSALYLCASSLTVTSGRNEQFFGPGTRLTVL.